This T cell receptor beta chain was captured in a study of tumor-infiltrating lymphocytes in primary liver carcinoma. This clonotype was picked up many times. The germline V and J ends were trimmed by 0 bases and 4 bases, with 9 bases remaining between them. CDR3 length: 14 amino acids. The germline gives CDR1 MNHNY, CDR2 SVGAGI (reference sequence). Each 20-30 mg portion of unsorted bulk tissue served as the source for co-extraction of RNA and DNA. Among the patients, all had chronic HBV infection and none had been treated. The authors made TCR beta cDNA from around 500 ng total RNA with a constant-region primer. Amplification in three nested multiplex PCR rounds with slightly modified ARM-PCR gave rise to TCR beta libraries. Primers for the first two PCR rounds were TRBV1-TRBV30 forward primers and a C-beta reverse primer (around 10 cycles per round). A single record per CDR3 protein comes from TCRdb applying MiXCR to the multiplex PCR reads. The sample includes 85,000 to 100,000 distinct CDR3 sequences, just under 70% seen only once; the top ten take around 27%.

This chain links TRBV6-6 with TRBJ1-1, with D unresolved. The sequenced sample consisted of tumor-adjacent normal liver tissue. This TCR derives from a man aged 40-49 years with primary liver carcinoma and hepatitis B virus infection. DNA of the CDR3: TGTGCCAGCAGTTACTCGATTGCGACCACTGAAGCTTTCTTT. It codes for CASSYSIATTEAFF.